This entry features one TCR beta chain sequence. Its antigen is as yet unknown. The source of the sample is a study of regulatory T cells in long-lasting Graves disease. CDR3 size: 17 residues. Trimming cost V 3 bases and J 5 bases; bases outside gene matches: 8. Indicated time point: newly diagnosed GD, antithyroid drugs for less than 3 months. Preparation of the TCR library used RNA extracted from PBMCs. Criteria from the American Thyroid Association guidelines were applied to diagnose Graves' disease. Findings of the study overall: Newly diagnosed disease favored TRBV20-1 and TRBJ2-1 over persistent disease.

Arm-PCR with iRepertoire HTBI primers amplified the CDR3 regions for these TCR beta libraries. Authors' methods: Looking across samples, the authors found 55 to 70 TRBV and 14 to 15 TRBJ segments. Via MiXCR, TCRdb re-called the multiplex PCR reads, giving one row per CDR3 protein. What appears here as the V and J calls and clone size reflects TCRdb's work, not the paper's. The sample contains roughly 560,000 distinct CDR3 sequences, 15% to 20% of which appear only once. This sample was also put to use in a study of T cells in Graves' hyperthyroidism and ophthalmopathy. That paper adds: Hyperthyroidism was newly diagnosed in patients aged 18 to 65 (duration under 2 months).

The sequencing used peripheral blood mononuclear cells (PBMCs), collected at new diagnosis, from a patient treated with antithyroid drugs. The chain links TRBV12-3 or TRBV12-4 to TRBJ2-3, with TRBD2 matching over 13 bases. This sequence was found in a woman aged 40 to 65 with Graves disease. This CDR3 is CASSFSLAGGAGDTQYF. Here the CDR3 DNA reads TGTGCCAGCAGTTTCTCACTAGCGGGGGGGGCTGGAGATACGCAGTATTTT.